The rows below give T cell receptor beta chains drawn from one sample of a study of CD8 T cells in Susac syndrome. TCRdb re-analysed the immunoSEQ multiplex PCR reads in MiXCR, keeping a single row per CDR3 protein. The profile shows hundreds of thousands of distinct CDR3 sequences, about 85% of them singletons. Input material: CD8+ T cells from PBMCs. These TCRs come from a human donor with multiple sclerosis. The CDR3 runs from the conserved cysteine through the conserved F or W. Fields, in order: clone size, CDR3 length, J gene, D gene, V gene, CDR3 DNA, CDR3 protein. D genes are given only for firm matches. Part of the rows lack a size; the others show once, few, many or a class for expanded clones.

size: .; length: 15; J: TRBJ2-1; D: .; V: TRBV21-1; DNA: TGTGCCAGCAGCCACGGGAGGCTTCTTTACAATGAGCAGTTCTTC; CDR3: CASSHGRLLYNEQFF
size: .; length: 17; J: TRBJ2-7; D: .; V: TRBV7-2; DNA: TGTGCCAGCAGCCCCCGGGGGAGAAGTTCGTTGGCCTACGAGCAGTACTTC; CDR3: CASSPRGRSSLAYEQYF
size: .; length: 14; J: TRBJ2-7; D: TRBD2; V: TRBV5-4; DNA: TGTGCCAGCAGCTTAGCGGGAGATATCTACGAGCAGTACTTC; CDR3: CASSLAGDIYEQYF
size: .; length: 16; J: TRBJ2-3; D: TRBD1; V: TRBV5-1; DNA: TGCGCCAGCACCGCCAGGACAGGGGGATCAGGAGATACGCAGTATTTT; CDR3: CASTARTGGSGDTQYF
size: .; length: 16; J: TRBJ2-1; D: TRBD2; V: TRBV5-6; DNA: TGTGCCAGCAGCGCCCTCCTAGCGGGACTCCTATTGGGGCAGTTCTTC; CDR3: CASSALLAGLLLGQFF
size: .; length: 14; J: TRBJ1-1; D: .; V: TRBV5-1; DNA: TGCGCCAGCAGCTTGGGTGGGGGAAGGACTGAAGCTTTCTTT; CDR3: CASSLGGGRTEAFF
size: .; length: 15; J: TRBJ2-7; D: .; V: TRBV27; DNA: TGTGCCAGCAGTTTCCAGTTCGAGGGGAGAAACGAGCAGTACTTC; CDR3: CASSFQFEGRNEQYF
size: .; length: 14; J: TRBJ2-1; D: .; V: TRBV7-9; DNA: TGTGCCAGCAGCCCGGACAACTCCTACAATGAGCAGTTCTTC; CDR3: CASSPDNSYNEQFF
size: few; length: 14; J: TRBJ1-2; D: .; V: TRBV6-1; DNA: TGTGCCAGCAGTGAAAGGGACCCACAGTATGGCTACACCTTC; CDR3: CASSERDPQYGYTF
size: .; length: 16; J: TRBJ2-7; D: TRBD2; V: TRBV10-3; DNA: TGTGCCACCTTGGGACTAGCGGGAGAGAATTCCTACGAGCAGTACTTC; CDR3: CATLGLAGENSYEQYF
size: .; length: 12; J: TRBJ2-7; D: TRBD1; V: TRBV30; DNA: TGTGCCTTGGACAGGGGGACATACGAGCAGTACTTC; CDR3: CALDRGTYEQYF
size: .; length: 14; J: TRBJ2-7; D: TRBD2; V: TRBV7-2; DNA: TGTGCCAGCAGCACTAGCGGGAGAAGGTACGAGCAGTACTTC; CDR3: CASSTSGRRYEQYF
size: .; length: 11; J: TRBJ2-7; D: .; V: TRBV29-1; DNA: TGCAGCGTTGTAGAGACCTACGAGCAGTACTTC; CDR3: CSVVETYEQYF
size: .; length: 14; J: TRBJ2-1; D: TRBD1; V: TRBV24-1; DNA: TGTGCCACCAGAGAGACAGGGACCTACAATGAGCAGTTCTTC; CDR3: CATRETGTYNEQFF
size: .; length: 12; J: TRBJ1-2; D: .; V: TRBV2; DNA: .; CDR3: CASILEGSGYTF
size: .; length: 14; J: TRBJ2-1; D: TRBD2; V: TRBV12-3/TRBV12-4; DNA: TGTGCCAGCAGTTTGCGGGAGACTAACTATGAGCAGTTCTTC; CDR3: CASSLRETNYEQFF